The 28 T cell receptor beta chains listed next were all sequenced from one sample in a study of blood T cell repertoires in COVID-19. Some clones are missing from TCRdb's copy, which holds only in-frame ones; the method was immunoSEQ multiplex PCR. Of some 250,000 clones in the sample, roughly 81% were seen once. Sequencing was carried out using peripheral blood. All receptors derive from a woman older than 75 with COVID-19, enrolled during active disease.

The chain links TRBV5-1 to TRBJ1-1; D is unclear. Trimming stripped 1 base from V and 0 bases from J, with 7 bases between. This CDR3 comprises 14 residues. CDR1 is SGHRS, CDR2 YFSETQ, per germline. In DNA form, the CDR3 reads TGCGCCAGCAGCTTGAATACACTGAACACTGAAGCTTTCTTT. Protein sequence: CASSLNTLNTEAFF. The whole variable domain, filled in from reference TRBV5-1 and TRBJ1-1, reads KAGVTQTPRYLIKTRGQQVTLSCSPISGHRSVSWYQQTPGQGLQFLFEYFSETQRNKGNFPGRFSGRQFSNSRSEMNVSTLELGDSALYLCASSLNTLNTEAFFGQGTRLTVV.

The J gene is TRBJ1-1, the V gene TRBV2; 7 nucleotides line up with TRBD1. From germline, CDR1 is SNHLY and CDR2 FYNNEI. The V segment lost 7 bases and the J segment 10 bases; nucleotides outside the gene matches: 18. The CDR3 runs to 15 residues. The DNA for the CDR3 is TGTGCCAGCACCAAGGGGGACAGAAGTAACGCCGTAGCTTTCTTT. It translates to CASTKGDRSNAVAFF.

This sequence joins TRBV28 and TRBJ1-6, with D hard to call. CDR1 and CDR2 (germline): MDHEN, SYDVKM. Trimming took 3 bases from V and 4 from J, leaving 4 bases between them. CDR3 size: 13 residues. CDR3 coding DNA: TGTGCCAGCAGTTTTACATATAATTCACCCCTCCACTTT. This codes for CASSFTYNSPLHF.

The V gene is TRBV11-3, the J gene TRBJ2-1; a possible D gene is TRBD2 (5 bases). The V gene's germline CDR1 is SGHNT and CDR2 YENEEA. The CDR3 sequence is 15 residues long. The germline V and J ends were trimmed by 4 bases and 6 bases, with 16 bases remaining between them. The CDR3 DNA is TGTGCCAGCAGCTCCCCGAGCCGGACTCGCAATGAGCAGTTCTTC. Translating it yields CASSSPSRTRNEQFF.

This rearrangement joins TRBV5-1 to TRBJ2-7; 7 nucleotides match TRBD2. CDR1 and CDR2 from the germline V gene are SGHRS and YFSETQ. The V and J ends lost 7 bases and 5 bases, in that order; junction bases with no gene match: 9. The CDR3 runs 13 residues. The chain's CDR3 is CASGGDLFNEQYF. CDR3 nucleotide sequence: TGCGCCAGCGGGGGGGACTTATTTAACGAGCAGTACTTC.

The J gene is TRBJ2-3, the V gene TRBV19, with 10 positions matching TRBD2. CDR3 size: 15 residues. Unmatched junction bases numbered 4, after V lost 1 base and J lost 6 bases. Germline-derived CDR1 and CDR2 are LNHDA and SQIVND (reference sequence). The CDR3 region has the DNA TGTGCCAGTAGTATAGGCGGACTAGCGGCCGATACGCAGTATTTT. Its translation is CASSIGGLAADTQYF.

This chain uses TRBV10-3 with TRBJ2-6; D remains unclear. Germline CDR1 is ENHRY and CDR2 is SYGVKD. The CDR3 runs 15 residues. With 2 bases removed from V and 4 bases from J, the gap between germline ends came to 9 bases. The CDR3 nucleotides read TGTGCCATCAGTGAGGGTTCGCGGGGGGCCAACGTCCTGACTTTC. It codes for CAISEGSRGANVLTF.

The DNA for the CDR3 is TGTGCCAGCAGTTTAATGGGCCGCGAGCAGTACTTC. Amino acids: CASSLMGREQYF. The chain employs TRBV28 and TRBJ2-7; D not resolved. Germline CDR1 MDHEN, CDR2 SYDVKM. V shed 2 bases and J shed 6 bases, with 8 bases lying between them. CDR3 size: 12 residues. The full variable domain, with the rest looked up from reference TRBV28 and TRBJ2-7, is DVKVTQSSRYLVKRTGEKVFLECVQDMDHENMFWYRQDPGLGLRLIYFSYDVKMKEKGDIPEGYSVSREKKERFSLILESASTNQTSMYLCASSLMGREQYFGPGTRLTVT.

V is TRBV6-5 and J is TRBJ2-1; a weak D match, TRBD2 (6 bases). V lost 6 bases, J lost 0 bases, and 12 bases lay in between. CDR3 length: 15 amino acids. Germline V gene data show CDR1 as MNHEY and CDR2 as SVGAGI. The chain's CDR3 is CASRYGLHSYNEQFF. Here the CDR3 DNA reads TGTGCCAGCAGATATGGACTACACTCCTACAATGAGCAGTTCTTC.

This sequence joins TRBV6-6 and TRBJ1-1, with a possible D match to TRBD1 (5 bases). Germline assignment: CDR1 MNHNY and CDR2 SVGAGI (reference sequence). CDR3 length equals 14 residues. V was trimmed by 6 bases and J by 5 bases, leaving 16 bases between them. CDR3 residues: CASRAGTYSTEAFF. The CDR3 coding sequence is TGTGCCAGCAGGGCGGGGACTTATAGTACTGAAGCTTTCTTT.

The rearrangement links TRBV24-1 to TRBJ2-3; possible D gene TRBD1, 5 bases. CDR1 and CDR2 from the germline V gene are KGHDR and SFDVKD. The CDR3 is 11 residues long. The germline V and J ends were trimmed by 3 bases and 11 bases, with 8 bases remaining between them. CDR3 nucleotide sequence: TGTGCCACCAGTGATCGGACAAAGCAGTATTTT. It codes for CATSDRTKQYF.

The chain couples TRBV29-1 to TRBJ1-5, with 10 bases that match TRBD1. The CDR3 runs to 14 residues. CDR1 is SQVTM, CDR2 ANQGSEA, per germline. Losses at the gene ends were 4 bases for V and 5 bases for J; bases not matched to a gene: 5. The CDR3 DNA is TGCAGCGTTGGCGGACAGGGGGGGGATCAGCCCCAGCATTTT. Protein sequence: CSVGGQGGDQPQHF.

This clone has only a few counts. V is TRBV5-4 and J is TRBJ2-2; weak D call: TRBD2 (5 bases). The CDR3 has 15 residues. V was trimmed by 3 bases and J by 2 bases, leaving 11 bases between them. Germline V lookup: CDR1 SGHNT, CDR2 YYREEE (reference sequence). CDR3 protein: CASSSLTGNTGELFF. The CDR3 nucleotides are TGTGCCAGCAGCTCGTTGACGGGAAACACCGGGGAGCTGTTTTTT.

This clone was seen a handful of times. This chain links TRBV19 with TRBJ1-2; 10 positions match TRBD1. Per the germline V gene, CDR1 is LNHDA and CDR2 is SQIVND (reference sequence). CDR3 length equals 16 residues. V was clipped by 3 bases and J by 2 bases; unmatched bases: 6. The CDR3 is CASSIPGQGSNYGYTF. CDR3 DNA sequence: TGTGCCAGTAGTATCCCGGGACAGGGGTCAAACTATGGCTACACCTTC.

The chain recombines TRBV18 with TRBJ2-1; 9 positions match TRBD2. Germline V CDR1 and CDR2: KGHSH, LQKENI. Germline trimming cut 0 bases from V and 4 bases from J; bases unmatched to any gene: 1. CDR3 size: 15 residues. The CDR3: CASSPPGLAYNEQFF. DNA of the CDR3: TGTGCCAGCTCACCACCGGGACTAGCTTACAATGAGCAGTTCTTC.

The CDR3 is CASSLTGRSYEQYF. The CDR3 nucleotides are TGTGCCAGCTCACTGACGGGTCGCTCCTACGAGCAGTACTTC. V gene TRBV18 combines with J gene TRBJ2-7; D is ambiguous. CDR1 KGHSH and CDR2 LQKENI come from the germline V gene. Trimming cost V 4 bases and J 0 bases, with 10 bases left between them. This CDR3 is built from 14 residues.

This clone is a singleton in its sample. The rearrangement uses TRBV6-4 and TRBJ1-1; maybe TRBD1 (5 bases). The V end was cut by 4 bases, the J end by 6 bases, with 24 bases between. CDR1 and CDR2 from the germline V gene are MRHNA and SNTAGT. This CDR3 has 17 amino acids. The CDR3 nucleotides read TGTGCCAGCAGTGGCCCCGTAGGGGATTATACACTTTCTGAAGCTTTCTTT. As protein: CASSGPVGDYTLSEAFF.

This clone has just a few counts. The chain is built from TRBV6-2 or TRBV6-3 and TRBJ1-2; D gene unclear. V lost 5 bases, J lost 8 bases, and 21 bases lay in between. The CDR3 runs to 15 residues. Germline assignment: CDR1 MNHEY and CDR2 SVGEGT. The CDR3 coding sequence is TGTGCCAGCAGTGATTACGTGGGATCCCCGGGGGGCTACACCTTC. Amino acids: CASSDYVGSPGGYTF.

The chain combines TRBV5-1 with TRBJ2-5, with 11 bases that match TRBD1. Germline V gene data show CDR1 as SGHRS and CDR2 as YFSETQ. The length of the CDR3 is 16 residues. V dropped 0 bases and J dropped 4; count of bases not matched to a gene: 5. As DNA, the CDR3 is TGCGCCAGCAGCTTGGGGGACAGGGGGTTTAGAGAGACCCAGTACTTC. This translates into CASSLGDRGFRETQYF.

V and J are TRBV7-3 and TRBJ1-1, with D hard to call. Trimming removed 5 bases from V and 1 base from J, with 17 bases in between. This CDR3 is 16 amino acids long. Germline V gene data show CDR1 as SGHTA and CDR2 as FQGTGA. CDR3 in DNA: TGTGCCAGCAGCCGACAAGGAGGCAGATCGAACACTGAAGCTTTCTTT. Translation: CASSRQGGRSNTEAFF.

A few counts support this clone. The chain employs TRBV20-1 and TRBJ1-6; TRBD1 matches at 7 bases. CDR3 size: 15 residues. CDR1 is DFQATT, CDR2 SNEGSKA, per germline (reference sequence). V trimming: 3 bases; J trimming: 4 bases; junction bases outside the gene matches: 6. This CDR3 is CSASPGQTYNSPLHF. CDR3 nucleotides: TGCAGTGCTAGTCCGGGACAGACATATAATTCACCCCTCCACTTT.

The chain recombines TRBV4-1 with TRBJ2-7; D perhaps matches TRBD1 (6 bases). Germline V gene sequence: CDR1 MGHRA, CDR2 YSYEKL. The CDR3 totals 17 residues. V was clipped by 0 bases and J by 0 bases, with 15 bases between them. CDR3 residues: CASSQDLLRGSSYEQYF. The CDR3 DNA reads as TGCGCCAGCAGCCAAGATCTTCTAAGGGGGAGCTCCTACGAGCAGTACTTC.

The table lists this clone with a count of one. This chain connects TRBV9 to TRBJ2-1; TRBD1 might be the D (6 bases). The CDR3 is 13 amino acids. V was cut by 4 bases and J by 10 bases, with 15 bases left in between. Germline values: CDR1 SGDLS, CDR2 YYNGEE. CDR3 in amino acids: CASSSHREWEQFF. The CDR3 DNA follows: TGTGCCAGCAGCTCTCACAGGGAGTGGGAGCAGTTCTTC.

CDR3 residues: CASNSGGNGYTF. The CDR3 DNA reads as TGTGCCAGCAACTCAGGGGGAAATGGCTACACCTTC. This chain connects TRBV28 to TRBJ1-2, with TRBD1 matching over 7 bases. Germline CDR1 is MDHEN and CDR2 is SYDVKM. The CDR3 consists of 12 residues. V shed 7 bases, J shed 6 bases, and the junction held 5 bases outside the gene matches.

On this clone itself: It is likely a read error, because the conserved phenylalanine at the end of the CDR3 is missing. The gene calls are TRBV5-4 and TRBJ2-7; 10 bases fit TRBD2. The CDR3 has 15 residues. The germline V gene encodes CDR1 SGHNT and CDR2 YYREEE (reference sequence). Trimming took 5 bases from V and 3 from J; bases not matched to a gene: 8. CDR3 DNA sequence: TGTGCCAGCAGTCCCGGGACTAGCGACGGCTACGAGCAGTACCTC. Protein sequence: CASSPGTSDGYEQYL.

This rearrangement joins TRBV29-1 to TRBJ2-3, with 13 bases matching TRBD2. The V segment lost 6 bases and the J segment 3 bases; nucleotides outside the gene matches: 21. Germline V gene sequence: CDR1 SQVTM, CDR2 ANQGSEA. This CDR3 has 20 residues. In DNA form, the CDR3 reads TGCAGCGTCGGCGGGGCGCGGACCCCGACTAGCGGGAGGACAACAGATACGCAGTATTTT. Protein: CSVGGARTPTSGRTTDTQYF.

V gene TRBV19 combines with J gene TRBJ2-2, with a tentative D call TRBD1 (6 bases). Germline CDR1 LNHDA, CDR2 SQIVND (reference sequence). Trimming cost V 10 bases and J 1 base, with 13 bases left between them. The CDR3 is made up of 14 amino acids. CDR3 amino acids: CATIQDRNTGELFF. The CDR3 DNA reads TGTGCCACTATTCAGGACAGGAACACCGGGGAGCTGTTTTTT.

The chain couples TRBV2 to TRBJ1-6; the D is unclear. V was clipped by 3 bases and J by 7 bases, with 10 bases between them. The CDR3 has 14 residues. In germline, CDR1 is SNHLY, CDR2 FYNNEI. The chain's CDR3 is CASSDSFVNSPLHF. The CDR3 DNA sequence: TGTGCCAGCAGTGACAGTTTCGTCAATTCACCCCTCCACTTT.